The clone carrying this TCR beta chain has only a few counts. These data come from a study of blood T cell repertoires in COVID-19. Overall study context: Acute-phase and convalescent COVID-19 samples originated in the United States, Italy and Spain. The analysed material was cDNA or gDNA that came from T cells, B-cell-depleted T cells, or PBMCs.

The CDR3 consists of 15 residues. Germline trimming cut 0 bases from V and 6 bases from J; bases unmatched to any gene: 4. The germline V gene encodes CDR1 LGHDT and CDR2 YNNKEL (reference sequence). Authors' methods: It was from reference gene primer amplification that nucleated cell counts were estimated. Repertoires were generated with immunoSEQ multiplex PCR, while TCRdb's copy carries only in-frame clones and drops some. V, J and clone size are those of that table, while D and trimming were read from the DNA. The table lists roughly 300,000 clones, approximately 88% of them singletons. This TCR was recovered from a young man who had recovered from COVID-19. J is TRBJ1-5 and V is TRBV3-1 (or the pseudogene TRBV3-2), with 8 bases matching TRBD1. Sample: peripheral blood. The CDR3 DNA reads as TGTGCCAGCAGCCAAGAATCCGGACAGGGTCAGCCCCAGCATTTT. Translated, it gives CASSQESGQGQPQHF.